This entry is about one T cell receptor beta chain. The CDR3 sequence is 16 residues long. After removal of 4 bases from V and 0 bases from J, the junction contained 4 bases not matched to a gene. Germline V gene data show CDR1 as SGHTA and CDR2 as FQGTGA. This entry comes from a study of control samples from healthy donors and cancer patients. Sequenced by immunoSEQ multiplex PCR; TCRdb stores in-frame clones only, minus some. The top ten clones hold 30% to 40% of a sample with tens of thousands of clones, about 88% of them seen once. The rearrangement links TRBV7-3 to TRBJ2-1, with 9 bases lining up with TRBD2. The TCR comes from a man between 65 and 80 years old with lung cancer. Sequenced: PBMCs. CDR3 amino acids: CASSSLAGDSYNEQFF. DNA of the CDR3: TGTGCCAGCAGCTCATTAGCGGGGGACTCCTACAATGAGCAGTTCTTC.